This T cell receptor beta chain was sequenced during a study of blood T cell repertoires in COVID-19. TCRdb's copy holds only in-frame clones and misses some; the assay was immunoSEQ multiplex PCR. The sample contains approximately 110,000 clones, 80% to 85% of which appear only once. The CDR3 is 13 residues long. Germline V gene data show CDR1 as SNHLY and CDR2 as FYNNEI. With 8 bases removed from V and 8 bases from J, the gap between germline ends came to 18 bases. This TCR was sampled from a woman in her seventies with acute or convalescent COVID-19. What was sequenced was peripheral blood. The gene calls are TRBV2 and TRBJ1-1; D is ambiguous. Written as DNA, the CDR3 is TGTGCCAGCTCTCTTTCCCCAAACTTAGAAGCTTTCTTT. It codes for CASSLSPNLEAFF. The whole variable domain, remainder taken from reference TRBV2 and TRBJ1-1, is EPEVTQTPSHQVTQMGQEVILRCVPISNHLYFYWYRQILGQKVEFLVSFYNNEISEKSEIFDDQFSVERPDGSNFTLKIRSTKLEDSAMYFCASSLSPNLEAFFGQGTRLTVV.